A single sample gave rise to the 16 T cell receptor beta chains below, sequenced in a study of blood T cell repertoires in COVID-19 (TCRdb year 2020). Library preparation employed the immunoSEQ multiplex PCR assay. TCRdb stores this immuneACCESS table with in-frame sequences only. Part of the clones is absent; in the studies checked, under half of the shortfall reflects unresolved V genes, and no reason is known for the rest. A total of 400,000 or so clones appear in this sample, 88% of them only once. In total, the top ten clones hold 2% to 2.5% of the sample. The sample was PBMCs or T cells enriched from blood (not recorded which). Every receptor here comes from a woman aged 40 to 50 with acute COVID-19.

The chain couples TRBV19 to TRBJ2-3; no firm D call. The ends were cut back, 7 bases at V and 4 bases at J, with 15 bases in the middle. The CDR3 totals 14 residues. Per germline, CDR1 LNHDA and CDR2 SQIVND (reference sequence). CDR3 coding DNA: TGTGCCAGTATCGCCCGCGGAATGGCAGATACGCAGTATTTT. Translation gives CASIARGMADTQYF.

This clone was detected a few times. The CDR3 sequence: CASSLGAWAETQYF. The CDR3 nucleotides are TGTGCCAGCAGCTTGGGGGCGTGGGCGGAGACCCAGTACTTC. V and J are TRBV5-8 and TRBJ2-5; D not resolved. The CDR3 runs to 14 residues. Germline V CDR1 and CDR2: SGHTS, YDEGEE. The germline V and J ends were trimmed by 0 bases and 5 bases, with 11 bases remaining between them.

The chain joins TRBV5-1 to TRBJ2-7, with 7 nucleotides matching TRBD1. The CDR3 extends over 15 amino acids. J lost 1 base, V lost 0 bases, and 4 bases had no gene match. Germline CDR1 is SGHRS and CDR2 is YFSETQ. The CDR3 spells CASSLEQGSSYEQYF. The CDR3 region has the DNA TGCGCCAGCAGCTTGGAACAGGGGAGTTCCTACGAGCAGTACTTC.

V and J are TRBV12-3 or TRBV12-4 and TRBJ1-2; D gene ambiguous. This CDR3 is built from 12 residues. V shed 8 bases and J shed 4 bases, with 11 bases lying between them. The CDR3 bases are TGTGCCAGCCTCGAGGCAGTCTATGGCTACACCTTC. Amino acids: CASLEAVYGYTF.

The chain recombines TRBV5-5 with TRBJ2-2; TRBD1 agrees at 9 bases. The CDR3 spans 15 residues. Trimming removed 4 bases from V and 3 bases from J; junction bases left unmatched: 4. CDR1 is SGHKS, CDR2 YYEKEE, per germline (reference sequence). The CDR3 protein is CASSAGQGYTGELFF. The CDR3 DNA sequence: TGTGCCAGCAGCGCGGGACAGGGTTACACCGGGGAGCTGTTTTTT. The whole variable domain, filled in from reference TRBV5-5 and TRBJ2-2, reads DAGVTQSPTHLIKTRGQQVTLRCSPISGHKSVSWYQQVLGQGPQFIFQYYEKEERGRGNFPDRFSARQFPNYSSELNVNALLLGDSALYLCASSAGQGYTGELFFGEGSRLTVL.

V usage is TRBV6-5 and J usage is TRBJ2-7, with 8 bases lining up with TRBD2. The CDR3 sequence is 14 residues long. Germline CDR1 is MNHEY and CDR2 is SVGAGI. The V and J ends lost 5 bases and 5 bases, in that order; junction bases with no gene match: 8. For the CDR3, the DNA is TGTGCCAGCAGTACCAGGCGGGGGGCGAACGAGCAGTACTTC. This translates into CASSTRRGANEQYF.

The chain recombines TRBV29-1 with TRBJ1-1; 8 bases fit TRBD1. This CDR3 has 14 amino acids. Germline CDR1 SQVTM, CDR2 ANQGSEA. CDR3 sequence reads: CTYDRGWSHTEAFF. The DNA of the CDR3 is TGCACTTACGACAGGGGATGGAGTCACACTGAAGCTTTCTTT. The full variable domain, completed using reference TRBV29-1 and TRBJ1-1, is SAVISQKPSRDICQRGTSLTIQCQVDSQVTMMFWYRQQPGQSLTLIATANQGSEATYESGFVIDKFPISRPNLTFSTLTVSNMSPEDSSIYLCTYDRGWSHTEAFFGQGTRLTVV.

The V call is TRBV10-1, the J call TRBJ2-5; D possibly corresponds to TRBD1 (5 bases). The CDR3 is 13 residues long. CDR1 and CDR2 (germline): WNHNN, SYGVQD (reference sequence). Trimming pared 6 bases from V and 3 bases from J, leaving 11 bases between. The CDR3 reads CASRDSLEETQYF. CDR3 sequence (DNA): TGCGCCAGCAGAGACAGCCTCGAAGAGACCCAGTACTTC.

The chain is built from TRBV4-2 and TRBJ2-3, with 8 bases matching TRBD2. V gave up 1 base and J gave up 4 bases; unmatched junction bases: 7. The CDR3 has 16 residues. Germline V gene sequence: CDR1 LGHNA, CDR2 YNFKEQ. The CDR3 loop is CASSQGGAGAPDTQYF. The CDR3 coding sequence is TGTGCCAGCAGCCAAGGGGGAGCGGGGGCCCCAGATACGCAGTATTTT.

The J gene is TRBJ2-7, the V gene TRBV4-1; 7 bases agree with TRBD2. J lost 4 bases, V lost 1 base, and 7 bases had no gene match. The CDR3 runs to 15 residues. Germline lookup yields CDR1 MGHRA and CDR2 YSYEKL. CDR3 nucleotides: TGCGCCAGCAGCCAAGGGGCGGGGGAGGGGTACGAGCAGTACTTC. Translated: CASSQGAGEGYEQYF.

This rearrangement joins TRBV24-1 to TRBJ2-1; D gene unclear. The CDR3 loop spans 17 amino acids. Germline assignment: CDR1 KGHDR and CDR2 SFDVKD. Between the trimmed V and J ends, which lost 3 bases and 8 bases, there was a span of 22 bases. In nucleotides, the CDR3 is TGTGCCACCAGTGATATACCGCCAGGAAGCCTCGTGGATGAGCAGTTCTTC. Encoded protein: CATSDIPPGSLVDEQFF.

This chain joins TRBV6-5 and TRBJ1-2, with 8 bases identical to TRBD1. V gave up 6 bases and J gave up 7 bases; unmatched junction bases: 10. This CDR3 comprises 14 residues. The germline gives CDR1 MNHEY, CDR2 SVGAGI. The CDR3 loop is CASSSPGGVFGYTF. As DNA, the CDR3 is TGTGCCAGCAGCTCCCCAGGGGGCGTTTTTGGCTACACCTTC.

The chain combines TRBV19 with TRBJ1-1, with a weak D call TRBD1 (5 bases). Germline-derived CDR1 and CDR2 are LNHDA and SQIVND (reference sequence). This CDR3 is 14 amino acids long. With 3 bases removed from V and 4 bases from J, the gap between germline ends came to 12 bases. CDR3 bases: TGTGCCAGTAGTATTTTTCTGGGGGGCACTGAAGCTTTCTTT. Its protein product is CASSIFLGGTEAFF.

This chain connects TRBV5-4 to TRBJ2-3; the match to TRBD2 covers 8 bases. The CDR3 has 14 amino acids. Germline assignment: CDR1 SGHNT and CDR2 YYREEE (reference sequence). V was clipped by 4 bases and J by 4 bases; unmatched bases: 5. CDR3 DNA: TGTGCCAGCAGCCTCGGACTAGCTTCAGATACGCAGTATTTT. Protein product: CASSLGLASDTQYF.

The V call is TRBV15, the J call TRBJ2-7; 7 positions match TRBD1. The V gene's germline CDR1 is LNHNV and CDR2 YYDKDF (reference sequence). The CDR3 spans 16 residues. The V segment lost 0 bases and the J segment 0 bases; nucleotides outside the gene matches: 5. DNA for the CDR3: TGTGCCACCAGCAGAGAGATGACAGGGAGCTCCTACGAGCAGTACTTC. Protein: CATSREMTGSSYEQYF.

This chain connects TRBV6-5 to TRBJ2-5; 9 bases fit TRBD2. Germline assignment: CDR1 MNHEY and CDR2 SVGAGI. The CDR3 has 14 amino acids. V lost 5 bases to trimming and J lost 5 bases; unmatched junction nucleotides: 6. The CDR3 loop is CASSSGGPGETQYF. In nucleotides, the CDR3 is TGTGCCAGCAGTAGCGGGGGGCCGGGGGAGACCCAGTACTTC.